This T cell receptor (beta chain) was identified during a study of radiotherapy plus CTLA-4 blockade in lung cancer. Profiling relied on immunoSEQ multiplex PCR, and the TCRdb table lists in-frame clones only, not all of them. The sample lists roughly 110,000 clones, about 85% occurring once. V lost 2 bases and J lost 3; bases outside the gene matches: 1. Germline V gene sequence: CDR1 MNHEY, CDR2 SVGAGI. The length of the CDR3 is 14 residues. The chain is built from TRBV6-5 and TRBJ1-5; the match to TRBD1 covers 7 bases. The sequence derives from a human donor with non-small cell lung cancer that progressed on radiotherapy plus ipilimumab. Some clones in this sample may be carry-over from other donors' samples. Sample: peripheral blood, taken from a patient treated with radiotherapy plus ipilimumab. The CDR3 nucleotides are TGTGCCAGCAGTTACGACAGGGCCAATCAGCCCCAGCATTTT. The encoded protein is CASSYDRANQPQHF.